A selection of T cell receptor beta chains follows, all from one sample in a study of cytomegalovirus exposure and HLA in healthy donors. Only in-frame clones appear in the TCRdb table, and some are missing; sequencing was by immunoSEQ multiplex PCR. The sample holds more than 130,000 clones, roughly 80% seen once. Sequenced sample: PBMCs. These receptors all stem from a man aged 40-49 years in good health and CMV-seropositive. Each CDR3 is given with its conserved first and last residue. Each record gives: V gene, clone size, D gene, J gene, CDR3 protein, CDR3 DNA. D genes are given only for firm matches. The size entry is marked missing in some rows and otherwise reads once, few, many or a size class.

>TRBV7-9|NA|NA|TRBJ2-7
CASSPSHEQYF
TGTGCCAGCAGCCCTTCCCACGAGCAGTACTTC
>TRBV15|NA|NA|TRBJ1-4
CATSRGSTDRRNEKLFF
TGTGCCACCAGCAGAGGCTCGACGGACAGAAGAAATGAAAAACTGTTTTTT
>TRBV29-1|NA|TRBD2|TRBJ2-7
CSYSLALGRDEQYF
TGCAGCTATTCCTTGGCCTTGGGGAGGGACGAGCAGTACTTC
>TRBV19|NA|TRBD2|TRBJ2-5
CASSQRTSSQETQYF
TGTGCCAGTAGTCAGCGGACTAGCAGCCAAGAGACCCAGTACTTC
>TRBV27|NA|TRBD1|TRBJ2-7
CASRTSPGQGYEQYF
TGTGCCAGCAGGACTTCTCCGGGACAGGGCTACGAGCAGTACTTC
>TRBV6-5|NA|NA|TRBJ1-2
CASSPGEGRGGYTF
TGTGCCAGCAGCCCCGGGGAGGGAAGGGGGGGCTACACCTTC
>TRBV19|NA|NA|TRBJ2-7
CASGPPDTNYEQYF
TGTGCCAGTGGCCCCCCGGACACTAACTACGAGCAGTACTTC
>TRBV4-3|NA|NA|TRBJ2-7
CASSQLASSYEQYF
TGCGCCAGCAGCCAACTAGCGAGCTCCTACGAGCAGTACTTC
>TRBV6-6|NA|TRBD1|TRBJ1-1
CASSANRGRSNVEAFF
TGTGCCAGCAGTGCAAACAGGGGGCGGTCGAATGTTGAAGCTTTCTTT
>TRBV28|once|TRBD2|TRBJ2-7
CASRPGTSGNHEQYF
TGTGCCAGCAGACCGGGGACTAGCGGGAATCACGAGCAGTACTTC
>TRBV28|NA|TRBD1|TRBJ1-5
CASNAGTGGINQPQHF
TGTGCCAGCAATGCCGGGACAGGCGGTATCAATCAGCCCCAGCATTTT
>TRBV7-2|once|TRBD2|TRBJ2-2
CASSLGLAGGTGELFF
TGTGCCAGCAGCTTGGGACTAGCGGGAGGTACCGGGGAGCTGTTTTTT
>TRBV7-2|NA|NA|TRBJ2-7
CASSPLGGDGSYEQYF
TGTGCCAGCAGCCCCTTGGGCGGGGACGGATCCTACGAGCAGTACTTC
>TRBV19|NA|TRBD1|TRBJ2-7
CASRGGQGYEQYF
TGTGCCAGCAGGGGGGGACAGGGGTACGAGCAGTACTTC
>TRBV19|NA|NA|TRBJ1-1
CASSMRRIARAFF
TGTGCCAGTAGTATGCGGCGGATTGCCAGAGCTTTCTTT
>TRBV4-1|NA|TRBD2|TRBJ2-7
CASSPPQRASGAFYEQYF
TGCGCCAGCAGCCCACCACAACGAGCTAGCGGGGCCTTCTACGAGCAGTACTTC
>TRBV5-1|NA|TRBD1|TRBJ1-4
CASSFRGNNEKLFF
TGCGCCAGCAGCTTCAGGGGGAATAATGAAAAACTGTTTTTT
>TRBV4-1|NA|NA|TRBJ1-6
CASSQLRVENSPLHF
TGCGCCAGCAGCCAATTAAGAGTGGAGAATTCACCCCTCCACTTT
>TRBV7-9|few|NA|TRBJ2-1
CASSFQGMISNEQFF
TGTGCCAGCAGCTTCCAGGGGATGATATCCAATGAGCAGTTCTTC
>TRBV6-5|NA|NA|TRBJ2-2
CASSPRGEGTGELFF
TGTGCCAGCAGCCCTAGGGGGGAGGGAACCGGGGAGCTGTTTTTT
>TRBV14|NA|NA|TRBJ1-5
CASSQEKESNQPQHF
TGTGCCAGCAGCCAAGAAAAGGAGAGCAATCAGCCCCAGCATTTT
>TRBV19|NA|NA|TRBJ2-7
CASGSDRFTYEQYF
TGTGCCAGTGGGTCCGACAGGTTTACCTACGAGCAGTACTTC
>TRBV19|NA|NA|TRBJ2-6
CASTRDTPITGANVLTF
TGTGCCAGTACCCGGGACACCCCCATAACTGGGGCCAACGTCCTGACTTTC
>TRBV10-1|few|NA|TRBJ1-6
CASSDPGGHLHF
TGCGCCAGCAGTGACCCCGGGGGTCACCTCCACTTT
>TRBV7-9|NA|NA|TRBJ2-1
CASSSDPRTVSYNEQFF
TGTGCCAGCAGCTCAGACCCAAGGACAGTCTCCTACAATGAGCAGTTCTTC
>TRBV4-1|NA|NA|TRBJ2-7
CASSQEGRAYEQYF
TGCGCCAGCAGCCAAGAGGGCAGGGCCTACGAGCAGTACTTC
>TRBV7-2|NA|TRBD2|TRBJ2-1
CASSLAWRLAGEYFTYNEQFF
TGTGCCAGCAGCTTAGCCTGGAGACTAGCGGGAGAGTATTTTACCTACAATGAGCAGTTCTTC
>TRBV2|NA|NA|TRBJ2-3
CASTLSTDTQYF
TGTGCCAGCACCCTTAGCACAGATACGCAGTATTTT
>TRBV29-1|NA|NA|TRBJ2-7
CSVEDDSSSYEQYF
TGCAGCGTTGAAGATGACAGTAGCTCCTACGAGCAGTACTTC
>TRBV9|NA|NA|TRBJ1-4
CASSVAGHTNEKLFF
TGTGCCAGCAGCGTAGCTGGTCACACAAATGAAAAACTGTTTTTT
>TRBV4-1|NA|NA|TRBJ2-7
CASSQGRPYEQYF
TGCGCCAGCAGCCAAGGGAGGCCTTACGAGCAGTACTTC
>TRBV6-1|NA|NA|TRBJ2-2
CASRKQNTGELFF
TGTGCCAGCAGAAAGCAGAACACCGGGGAGCTGTTTTTT
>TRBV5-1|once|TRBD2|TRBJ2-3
CASMLLAGSSTDTQYF
TGCGCCAGCATGCTCTTAGCGGGTTCTAGCACAGATACGCAGTATTTT
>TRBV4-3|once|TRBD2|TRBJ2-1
CASSQDTPSGRNYNEQFF
TGCGCCAGCAGCCAAGATACCCCTAGCGGACGGAACTACAATGAGCAGTTCTTC
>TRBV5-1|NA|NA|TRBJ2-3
CASSLVGLETNTQYF
TGCGCCAGCAGCTTGGTGGGACTGGAAACAAATACGCAGTATTTT
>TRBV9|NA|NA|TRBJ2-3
CASSLRDHSGDTQYF
TGTGCCAGCAGCCTACGGGATCACTCAGGCGATACGCAGTATTTT
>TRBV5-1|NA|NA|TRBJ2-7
CASSPDNGYEQYF
TGCGCCAGCAGTCCCGATAACGGGTACGAGCAGTACTTC
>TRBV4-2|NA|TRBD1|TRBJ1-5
CASSQDRQGSNQPQHF
TGTGCCAGCAGCCAAGATAGACAGGGAAGCAATCAGCCCCAGCATTTT
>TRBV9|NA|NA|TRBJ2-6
CASSVVGDGPTGANVLTF
TGTGCCAGCAGCGTAGTAGGTGATGGGCCAACTGGGGCCAACGTCCTGACTTTC
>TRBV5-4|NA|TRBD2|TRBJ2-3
CASSPYPAGGMDTQYF
TGTGCCAGCAGCCCCTACCCGGCGGGAGGAATGGATACGCAGTATTTT
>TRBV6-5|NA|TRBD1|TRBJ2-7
CASSSSGGIGYEQYF
TGTGCCAGCAGCTCTTCAGGGGGTATCGGCTACGAGCAGTACTTC
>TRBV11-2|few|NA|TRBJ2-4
CASSLVSGGAAGNIQYF
TGTGCCAGCAGCTTAGTATCGGGGGGCGCGGCAGGAAACATTCAGTACTTC
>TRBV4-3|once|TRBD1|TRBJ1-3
CASSQDMAGGSSGNTIYF
TGCGCCAGCAGCCAAGATATGGCAGGGGGGTCGTCTGGAAACACCATATATTTT
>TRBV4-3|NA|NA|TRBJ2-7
CASSQGGSTYEQYF
TGCGCCAGCAGCCAAGGGGGCAGTACCTACGAGCAGTACTTC
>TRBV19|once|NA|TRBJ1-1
CASSIFTAPGTEAFF
TGTGCCAGTAGTATATTTACAGCTCCCGGCACTGAAGCTTTCTTT
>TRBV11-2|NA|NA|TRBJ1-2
CASSLTGGPNYGYTF
TGTGCCAGCAGCTTGACCGGGGGGCCTAACTATGGCTACACCTTC
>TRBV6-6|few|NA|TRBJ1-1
CASREGYTNTEAFF
TGTGCCAGCAGGGAGGGATACACGAACACTGAAGCTTTCTTT
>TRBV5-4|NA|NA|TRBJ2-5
CASSLDSGILGAQYF
TGTGCCAGCAGCTTGGATTCAGGGATCCTAGGGGCCCAGTACTTC
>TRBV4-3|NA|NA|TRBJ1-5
CASSQDTVSNQPQHF
TGCGCCAGCAGCCAAGATACAGTTAGCAATCAGCCCCAGCATTTT
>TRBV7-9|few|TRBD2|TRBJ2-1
CASSTGTSGEQFF
TGTGCCAGCAGCACCGGGACTAGCGGGGAGCAGTTCTTC
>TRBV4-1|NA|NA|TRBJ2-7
CASSQEATAPLMAEQYF
TGCGCCAGCAGCCAAGAGGCGACAGCCCCCCTTATGGCGGAGCAGTACTTC
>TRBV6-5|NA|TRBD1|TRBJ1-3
CASSLQGNGNTIYF
TGTGCCAGCAGCTTACAGGGGAATGGAAACACCATATATTTT
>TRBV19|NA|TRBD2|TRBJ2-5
CASGGTSGLGETQYF
TGTGCCAGTGGAGGGACTAGCGGCCTTGGCGAGACCCAGTACTTC
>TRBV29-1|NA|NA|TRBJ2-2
CSVDYGRTGELFF
TGCAGCGTCGACTATGGACGTACCGGGGAGCTGTTTTTT
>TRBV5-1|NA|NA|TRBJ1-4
CASSLGLTVGEKLFF
TGCGCCAGCAGCTTGGGTCTGACAGTTGGTGAAAAACTGTTTTTT
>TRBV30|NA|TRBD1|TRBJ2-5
CAWSVGSTGEWETQYF
TGTGCCTGGAGTGTTGGGTCGACAGGGGAATGGGAGACCCAGTACTTC
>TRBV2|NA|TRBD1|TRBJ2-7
CASSWDRGSYEQYF
TGTGCCAGCAGCTGGGACAGGGGCTCCTACGAGCAGTACTTC
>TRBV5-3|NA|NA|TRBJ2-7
CARSSIPGTPPYEQYF
TGTGCCAGAAGCTCAATTCCGGGAACTCCTCCCTACGAGCAGTACTTC
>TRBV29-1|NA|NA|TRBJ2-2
CSGGLYTGELFF
TGCAGCGGCGGACTATACACCGGGGAGCTGTTTTTT